The T cell receptor (beta chain) described here comes from a study of monozygotic twins with inflammatory bowel disease. Study outcomes and limitations: Using the inverse Simpson index, IBD patients had lower TCRbeta diversity than healthy co-twins.

Regarding this clonotype: The antigen remains unidentified.

TCR libraries each used 3,500 to 4,000 ng of total RNA. TCRdb reprocessed the 5' RACE reads and keeps a single row for each CDR3 protein, giving no DNA. Recorded here are a few hundred thousand distinct CDR3 sequences; the top ten clones represent roughly 2.5%. This CDR3 contains 18 residues. Germline CDR1 LGHDT, CDR2 YNNKEL (reference sequence). The rearrangement uses TRBV3-1 and TRBJ1-3; TCRdb names TRBD1, which stays unverified in the absence of DNA. This receptor was obtained from a human donor with ulcerative colitis or Crohn's disease, or a healthy co-twin of an affected twin (not recorded which). Specimen: blood. The CDR3 sequence is CASSQDWGAGFSGNTIYF.